A single sample is the source of the 24 T cell receptor beta chains below, sequenced in a study of cytomegalovirus exposure and HLA in healthy donors. The PCR ran on 60 Vbeta and 13 Jbeta primers. Sequenced by immunoSEQ multiplex PCR; TCRdb stores in-frame clones only, minus some. In the table there are roughly 200,000 clones, around four fifths of which are singletons. The sequenced sample was PBMCs. All receptors derive from a woman aged 60-75 years in good health and CMV-seropositive.

The chain recombines TRBV7-3 with TRBJ2-3; tentatively, D is TRBD2 (6 bases). V was cut by 4 bases and J by 0 bases, with 11 bases left in between. CDR1 SGHTA and CDR2 FQGTGA come from the germline V gene. This CDR3 spans 15 amino acids. This chain's CDR3 is CASSWGGISTDTQYF. DNA for the CDR3: TGTGCCAGCAGCTGGGGCGGGATAAGCACAGATACGCAGTATTTT.

The genes are TRBV2 and TRBJ2-5, with a weak D call TRBD2 (6 bases). The CDR3 sequence is 15 residues long. V lost 6 bases and J lost 3, with 17 bases in between. Germline V gene sequence: CDR1 SNHLY, CDR2 FYNNEI. Here the CDR3 reads CASSPPGEPEETQYF. CDR3 sequence (DNA): TGTGCCAGCAGCCCCCCGGGGGAACCCGAAGAGACCCAGTACTTC.

This clone was observed once. The chain recombines TRBV19 with TRBJ1-2; D is perhaps TRBD1 (6 bases). The V end lost 0 bases, the J end lost 4 bases, and 9 bases lay between the germline ends. Germline CDR1 and CDR2: LNHDA and SQIVND (reference sequence). The CDR3 is 14 residues long. The CDR3 DNA sequence: TGTGCCAGTAGTATAGAGCAGGGGAGCTATGGCTACACCTTC. Translating gives CASSIEQGSYGYTF.

The V gene is TRBV7-9, the J gene TRBJ2-6; D ambiguous. Germline CDR1 is SEHNR and CDR2 is FQNEAQ (reference sequence). This CDR3 is built from 16 residues. The germline V and J ends were trimmed by 5 bases and 0 bases, with 11 bases remaining between them. The CDR3 loop reads CASSRNAFSGANVLTF. CDR3 DNA: TGTGCCAGCAGCCGAAACGCGTTCTCTGGGGCCAACGTCCTGACTTTC.

This chain links TRBV18 with TRBJ2-5; D possibly corresponds to TRBD2 (6 bases). Germline-derived CDR1 and CDR2 are KGHSH and LQKENI. The CDR3 has 15 residues. Trimming removed 3 bases from V and 5 bases from J, with 16 bases in between. CDR3 nucleotide sequence: TGTGCCAGCTCACCTCGGCAGGCCCGGGGGGAGACCCAGTACTTC. Translated, it gives CASSPRQARGETQYF.

This clone is a singleton in its sample. The chain uses TRBV7-9 and TRBJ2-3; possible D gene TRBD1, 5 bases. CDR1 is SEHNR and CDR2 is FQNEAQ in the germline V gene (reference sequence). Trimming removed 8 bases from V and 1 base from J, with 10 bases in between. The CDR3 consists of 13 residues. The CDR3 coding sequence is TGTGCCAGCGGGATAGGGGGCACAGATACGCAGTATTTT. Its translation is CASGIGGTDTQYF.

The chain couples TRBV6-5 to TRBJ2-7, with 8 positions matching TRBD1. CDR1 and CDR2 (germline): MNHEY, SVGAGI. This CDR3 has 13 amino acids. J gave up 4 bases and V 6 bases, and 5 bases lay outside the gene matches. The CDR3 DNA follows: TGTGCCAGCAGCCCCACAGGGGGATACGAGCAGTACTTC. Its translation is CASSPTGGYEQYF.

This chain joins TRBV27 and TRBJ1-5; D is ambiguous. CDR1 and CDR2 from the germline V gene are MNHEY and SMNVEV (reference sequence). There are 14 residues in the CDR3. V dropped 3 bases and J dropped 5 bases, with 11 bases sitting between them. CDR3 sequence (DNA): TGTGCCAGCAGTTTTTCAGGCTCGGATCAGCCCCAGCATTTT. Protein sequence: CASSFSGSDQPQHF.

The CDR3 sequence is CASSNPVTYEQYF. The CDR3 nucleotides are TGTGCCAGTAGTAATCCAGTTACCTACGAGCAGTACTTC. V gene TRBV19 combines with J gene TRBJ2-7; unclear D gene. This CDR3 region has 13 residues. The germline gives CDR1 LNHDA, CDR2 SQIVND (reference sequence). The V end was cut by 4 bases, the J end by 2 bases, with 9 bases between.

The rearrangement uses TRBV9 and TRBJ2-3; 11 bases are a match to TRBD2. The CDR3 sequence is 15 residues long. Germline lookup yields CDR1 SGDLS and CDR2 YYNGEE. J lost 4 bases, V lost 3 bases, and 4 bases had no gene match. In DNA form, the CDR3 reads TGTGCCAGCAGCGCGACTAGCGGGATCCCAGATACGCAGTATTTT. Its protein is CASSATSGIPDTQYF.

This chain connects TRBV29-1 to TRBJ1-1, with D tentatively TRBD1 (5 bases). V shed 3 bases and J shed 5 bases, with 10 bases lying between them. The CDR3 covers 12 residues. Germline V gene lookup returns CDR1 SQVTM and CDR2 ANQGSEA. The CDR3 spells CSVDRVGTEAFF. The CDR3 region has the DNA TGCAGCGTTGACAGGGTAGGTACTGAAGCTTTCTTT.

V usage is TRBV7-2 and J usage is TRBJ1-2; D perhaps matches TRBD1 (5 bases). V was shortened by 3 bases and J by 4 bases, with 9 bases between the two germline ends. The CDR3 totals 13 residues. Germline-derived CDR1 and CDR2 are SGHTA and FQGNSA. The CDR3 coding sequence is TGTGCCAGCAGCTTGGGGCAGACCTATGGCTACACCTTC. This codes for CASSLGQTYGYTF.

V and J are TRBV5-1 and TRBJ2-5; D perhaps matches TRBD2 (6 bases). Germline V lookup: CDR1 SGHRS, CDR2 YFSETQ. The CDR3 covers 16 residues. The V end was cut by 0 bases, the J end by 5 bases, with 17 bases between. CDR3 region: CASSLEVGGTGETQYF. CDR3 bases: TGCGCCAGCAGCTTGGAAGTCGGCGGGACGGGGGAGACCCAGTACTTC.

CDR3 in DNA: TGTGCCAGCACCCTAGGGGTCCGAGGCAGGGCGACTGAGACCCAGTACTTC. Its translation is CASTLGVRGRATETQYF. V gene TRBV11-2 combines with J gene TRBJ2-5, with D perhaps matching TRBD1 (5 bases). The CDR3 is made up of 17 amino acids. In germline, CDR1 is SGHAT, CDR2 FQNNGV. V gave up 7 bases and J gave up 5 bases, with 26 bases separating them.

This clone was observed a handful of times. The chain couples TRBV7-8 to TRBJ2-7; 8 nucleotides match TRBD1. The germline gives CDR1 SGHVS, CDR2 FQNEAQ. The length of the CDR3 is 15 residues. Trimming took 2 bases from V and 5 from J; bases not matched to a gene: 8. The CDR3 region is CASSLNWDRSHEQYF. CDR3 nucleotide sequence: TGTGCCAGCAGCTTAAATTGGGACAGGTCCCACGAGCAGTACTTC.

The rearrangement links TRBV7-9 to TRBJ2-7; the D is unclear. Trimming pared 6 bases from V and 3 bases from J, leaving 12 bases between. Germline lookup yields CDR1 SEHNR and CDR2 FQNEAQ (reference sequence). The CDR3 is 13 residues long. CDR3 in DNA: TGTGCCAGCAGTCTCGGTAGCTTCTACGAGCAGTACTTC. Translation: CASSLGSFYEQYF. Based on the CDR3 plus reference TRBV7-9 and TRBJ2-7, the full variable domain is DTGVSQNPRHKITKRGQNVTFRCDPISEHNRLYWYRQTLGQGPEFLTYFQNEAQLEKSRLLSDRFSAERPKGSFSTLEIQRTEQGDSAMYLCASSLGSFYEQYFGPGTRLTVT.

J is TRBJ2-7 and V is TRBV27, with a weak D call TRBD2 (5 bases). V gave up 1 base and J gave up 7 bases, with 17 bases separating them. This CDR3 spans 15 amino acids. Germline loops: CDR1 MNHEY, CDR2 SMNVEV (reference sequence). The CDR3 DNA follows: TGTGCCAGCAGTTTATTAGCCGCGGGTCGAGGGGAGCAGTACTTC. It codes for CASSLLAAGRGEQYF.

This clone came up a few times. V and J are TRBV19 and TRBJ1-5; tentative D call: TRBD1 (6 bases). Germline lookup yields CDR1 LNHDA and CDR2 SQIVND (reference sequence). Trimming stripped 7 bases from V and 4 bases from J, with 20 bases between. The CDR3 totals 16 residues. In nucleotides, the CDR3 is TGTGCCAGTACGGCGGGAGACAGGAGGTGGAATCAGCCCCAGCATTTT. Translation: CASTAGDRRWNQPQHF.

The V call is TRBV27, the J call TRBJ1-5, with 8 bases aligning to TRBD1. In germline, CDR1 is MNHEY, CDR2 SMNVEV (reference sequence). This CDR3 is 17 amino acids long. Unmatched junction bases numbered 9, after V lost 5 bases and J lost 0 bases. The CDR3: CASSPNRQGTSNQPQHF. The CDR3 region has the DNA TGTGCCAGCAGTCCCAACAGACAGGGGACTAGCAATCAGCCCCAGCATTTT.

V gene TRBV27 combines with J gene TRBJ2-3; 11 bases agree with TRBD1. The CDR3 totals 15 residues. Germline V CDR1 and CDR2: MNHEY, SMNVEV (reference sequence). V was clipped by 8 bases and J by 10 bases; unmatched bases: 14. CDR3 bases: TGTGCCAGCGGGGGGACAGGGGGAGTTTCATTGGCGCAGTATTTT. Its protein is CASGGTGGVSLAQYF.

The chain employs TRBV28 and TRBJ1-6; no clear D. Germline V gene data show CDR1 as MDHEN and CDR2 as SYDVKM. This CDR3 has 8 amino acids. V lost 11 bases, J lost 10 bases, and 3 bases lay in between. The CDR3 DNA sequence: TGTGCCCGGTCACCCCTCCACTTT. Translated, it gives CARSPLHF.

The chain is built from TRBV30 and TRBJ2-2; TRBD1 aligns across 12 bases. The CDR3 is made up of 13 amino acids. Germline CDR1 and CDR2: GTSNPN and SVGIG (reference sequence). The CDR3 sequence: CGGGQGAVGELFF. CDR3 nucleotides: TGTGGAGGGGGACAGGGGGCCGTCGGGGAGCTGTTTTTT.

The chain is built from TRBV2 and TRBJ1-1, with D possibly being TRBD1 (5 bases). V was pared by 4 bases and J by 5 bases, with 17 bases between. The CDR3 extends over 15 amino acids. Germline V gene data show CDR1 as SNHLY and CDR2 as FYNNEI. The DNA of the CDR3 is TGTGCCAGCAGTGGGGGCCCCGGTGGTGGGACTGAAGCTTTCTTT. This gives the protein CASSGGPGGGTEAFF.

This chain connects TRBV7-8 to TRBJ2-7; 7 nucleotides agree with TRBD1. With 1 base clipped from V and 1 base from J, the junction kept 4 bases outside the gene matches. The CDR3 is made up of 15 amino acids. The germline V gene encodes CDR1 SGHVS and CDR2 FQNEAQ. The CDR3 loop reads CASSLGQGPSYEQYF. The CDR3 DNA reads as TGTGCCAGCAGCTTAGGACAGGGACCGTCCTACGAGCAGTACTTC.